The TCR beta chain under discussion was sequenced for a study of cytomegalovirus exposure and HLA in healthy donors. Study details: Among about 200 million T cells, an earlier analysis found roughly 100 million unique TCR beta sequences.

The CDR3 has 15 amino acids. V lost 0 bases, J lost 3 bases, and 13 bases lay in between. Germline values: CDR1 SGHRS, CDR2 YFSETQ. Points on this clone: Its antigen is unknown.

General study results and limits: According to the study, approximately 150 TCR beta chains were cytomegalovirus-associated.

The PCR employed 60 Vbeta primers together with 13 Jbeta primers. Original methodology: A later analysis counted approximately 80 million unique TCR beta chains, around 10 million shared. Method: immunoSEQ multiplex PCR; TCRdb's copy keeps in-frame clones and lacks some. V and J calls and clone size are given by that table; D and trimming were obtained from the DNA. Of some 110,000 clones listed, about 13% are singletons. The sample taken for sequencing was PBMCs. The V call is TRBV5-1, the J call TRBJ2-7; no clear D gene. The receptor's source is a middle-aged man in good health and CMV-seropositive. The CDR3 bases are TGCGCCAGCAGCTTGGTTGTTAGTAAAGTCTACGAGCAGTACTTC. Encoded protein: CASSLVVSKVYEQYF.